The sequence of this TCR beta chain was determined in a study of blood T cell repertoires in COVID-19. Whole-study context: Samples taken during acute and convalescent COVID-19 were collected in the United States, Italy and Spain.

V shed 4 bases and J 1 base; nucleotides not matched to a gene: 14. The CDR3 contains 18 residues. Germline V gene data show CDR1 as SGHRS and CDR2 as YFSETQ. Sequencing used immunoSEQ multiplex PCR; TCRdb keeps in-frame clones, though not all of them. The sample records about 320,000 clones, 70% to 90% being singletons. The genes are TRBV5-1 and TRBJ2-3; 8 bases agree with TRBD2. The TCR was taken from a man aged 18 to 29 who had recovered from COVID-19. Sequences were obtained from peripheral blood. As DNA, the CDR3 is TGCGCCAGCAGCCAGGACCGTAGCGGGGCTCTAGGCACAGATACGCAGTATTTT. Its translation is CASSQDRSGALGTDTQYF.